A selection of T cell receptor beta chains follows, all from one sample in a study of T cell repertoires in cytomegalovirus infection. TCRdb processed the reads anew with MiXCR; each CDR3 protein has one entry. In the table there are approximately 400,000 distinct CDR3 sequences, approximately 31% of which are singletons. What was sequenced was PBMCs. These receptors came from a human donor in good health (CMV status not recorded). Some clones in this sample may be carry-over from other donors' samples. The CDR3 runs from the conserved cysteine through the conserved F or W. The D gene is left open where the match is weak. The size of a clone is reported for some rows only, either as once, few or many, or as a class for expanded clones.

J gene | clone size | D gene | V gene | CDR3 DNA | CDR3 protein
TRBJ2-2 | . | . | TRBV5-4 | TGTGCCAGCAGCCCTTGGAACACAGGGCGCACCGGGGAGCTGTTTTTT | CASSPWNTGRTGELFF
TRBJ2-1 | few | . | TRBV7-8 | TGTGCCAGCAGCTTAGTGGACAGTAGCTCCTACAATGAGCAGTTCTTC | CASSLVDSSSYNEQFF
TRBJ2-5 | few | TRBD2 | TRBV7-2 | TGTGCCAGCAGGCCGAGACTAGCCGGCGGGGAGACCCAGTACTTC | CASRPRLAGGETQYF
TRBJ2-5 | many | TRBD2 | TRBV7-8 | TGTGCCAGCAGCCCCCGGGGAGGGAGGTTAAGAGAGACCCAGTACTTC | CASSPRGGRLRETQYF
TRBJ1-3 | . | . | TRBV9 | TGTGCCAGCAGTCCAACGGGGGGGTTAGGAAACACCATATATTTT | CASSPTGGLGNTIYF
TRBJ2-4 | few | TRBD1 | TRBV11-2 | TGTGCCAGCAGCTCCGGGACAGGAGAAAGCCTAGCCAAAAACATTCAGTACTTC | CASSSGTGESLAKNIQYF
TRBJ2-7 | . | . | TRBV9 | TGTGCCAGCAGCCCAGACGGCCTCTCCTACGAGCAGTACTTC | CASSPDGLSYEQYF
TRBJ2-3 | . | . | TRBV19 | TGTGCCAGTACCCGACGACTAGATGGCACAGATACGCAGTATTTT | CASTRRLDGTDTQYF
TRBJ2-5 | . | . | TRBV10-3 | TGTGCCATCATTCGGGGGCGAGGGGGGTACCAAGAGACCCAGTACTTC | CAIIRGRGGYQETQYF
TRBJ2-3 | . | . | TRBV7-6 | TGTGCCAGCATCCCTGAGAGCAGTGCTGGGACAGATACGCAGTATTTT | CASIPESSAGTDTQYF
TRBJ2-3 | . | . | TRBV11-3 | TGTGCCAGCAGCTCCCGACAGAGCACAGATACGCAGTATTTT | CASSSRQSTDTQYF
TRBJ1-4 | few | . | TRBV29-1 | TGCAGCGTTGAAGTTGGAAAGCGGGAAAAACTGTTTTTT | CSVEVGKREKLFF
TRBJ1-2 | few | . | TRBV6-1 | TGTGCCAGCAGTGGGTTGAGAAGCGGCTACACCTTC | CASSGLRSGYTF
TRBJ2-7 | . | . | TRBV5-1 | TGCGCCAGCGGCCCCCCGACAGGTTCCTACGAGCAGTACTTC | CASGPPTGSYEQYF
TRBJ2-1 | . | TRBD1 | TRBV3-1 | TGTGCCAGCAGCCAAGATGTGGCGACAGGGGGCAGGCAGTTCTTC | CASSQDVATGGRQFF
TRBJ2-3 | few | TRBD1 | TRBV20-1 | TGCAGTGCTAGCCACAGGGGCTTGAACACAGATACGCAGTATTTT | CSASHRGLNTDTQYF
TRBJ2-3 | . | . | TRBV27 | TGTGCCAGCAGTTTGCTCAGGCTCACAGATACGCAGTATTTT | CASSLLRLTDTQYF
TRBJ1-4 | many | TRBD1 | TRBV7-2 | TGTGCCAGCAGCTCTGGACAGGGAAAGTTAACTAATGAAAAACTGTTTTTT | CASSSGQGKLTNEKLFF
TRBJ2-3 | . | TRBD2 | TRBV19 | TGTGCCAGTAGTATGGGGACTAGCGTCTATACGCAGTATTTT | CASSMGTSVYTQYF
TRBJ2-7 | . | . | TRBV20-1 | TGCAGTGCTAGACGGACGGTCGACTACGAGCAGTACTTC | CSARRTVDYEQYF
TRBJ1-1 | few | TRBD1 | TRBV7-9 | TGTGCCAGCAGCTCAGCATATGACAGGGCCACTGAAGCTTTCTTT | CASSSAYDRATEAFF
TRBJ2-5 | few | . | TRBV15 | TGTGCCACCAGCCCCTTGGGGCAAGAGACCCAGTACTTC | CATSPLGQETQYF
TRBJ1-6 | . | . | TRBV19 | TGTGCCAGTAGTATGCGAGGGGGGGCGCGTAATTCACCCCTCCACTTT | CASSMRGGARNSPLHF
TRBJ1-1 | . | . | TRBV6-5 | TGTGCCAGCAGTTACCAGGGAGGCCCTGAAGCTTTCTTT | CASSYQGGPEAFF
TRBJ2-1 | few | TRBD2 | TRBV4-2 | TGTGCCAGCGGAACTCACGGGACTACCTACAATGAGCAGTTCTTC | CASGTHGTTYNEQFF
TRBJ2-7 | . | TRBD2 | TRBV11-2 | TGTGCCAGCAGCTTGGGGACTAGCGGGTTGTCCTACGAGCAGTACTTC | CASSLGTSGLSYEQYF
TRBJ1-2 | many | TRBD1 | TRBV7-9 | TGTGCCAGCAGCTCTCCCCCGAAGGACAGGGGGGCCTACTATGGCTACACCTTC | CASSSPPKDRGAYYGYTF
TRBJ1-1 | many | TRBD1 | TRBV7-2 | TGTGCCAGCAGCCCCCGACAGGGAAGGAACACTGAAGCTTTCTTT | CASSPRQGRNTEAFF
TRBJ1-3 | few | . | TRBV3-1 | TGTGCCAGCAGCCAACTCGACTTCGCTGGAAACACCATATATTTT | CASSQLDFAGNTIYF